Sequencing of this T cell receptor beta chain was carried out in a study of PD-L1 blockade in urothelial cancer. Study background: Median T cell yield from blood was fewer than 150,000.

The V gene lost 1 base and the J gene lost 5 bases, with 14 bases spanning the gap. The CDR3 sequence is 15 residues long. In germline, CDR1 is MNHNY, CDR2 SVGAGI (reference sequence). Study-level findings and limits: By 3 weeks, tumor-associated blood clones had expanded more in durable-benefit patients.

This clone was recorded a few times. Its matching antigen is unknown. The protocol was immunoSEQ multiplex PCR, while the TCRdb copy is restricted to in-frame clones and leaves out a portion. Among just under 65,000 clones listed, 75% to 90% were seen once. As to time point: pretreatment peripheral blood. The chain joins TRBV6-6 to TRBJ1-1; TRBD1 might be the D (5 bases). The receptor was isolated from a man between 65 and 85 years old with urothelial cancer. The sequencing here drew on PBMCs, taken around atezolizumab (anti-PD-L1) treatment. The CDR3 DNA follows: TGTGCCAGCAGTTACTGGGGGGATTTTGAAACTGAAGCTTTCTTT. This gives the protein CASSYWGDFETEAFF.